A few counts support the clone carrying this T cell receptor beta chain. Its target is unknown. This specimen belongs to a study of OX40 agonist ivuxolimab in advanced cancers. Study as a whole: Patients took ivuxolimab, an agonistic anti-OX40 (CD134) antibody. Dose-escalation patients' cancers were hepatocellular carcinoma, melanoma, renal cell or head and neck cancer.

General study results and limits: Clonal expansion was seen in CD4+ and CD8+ blood T cells by week 6 at 0.1 to 3.0 mg/kg. CD8+ T cells showed, on average, more clonal expansion than CD4+ cells.

Libraries were prepared by immunoSEQ multiplex PCR; TCRdb keeps only in-frame clonotypes and omits some of them. The sample comprises under 20,000 clones, less than 85% of which are singletons, and 25% to 35% rests with the top ten. This CDR3 has 13 residues. CDR1 is SGHAT and CDR2 is FQNNGV in the germline V gene. V gave up 1 base and J gave up 4 bases, with 8 bases separating them. The source was CD4+ or CD8+ T cells sorted from blood, collected in a trial of the OX40 agonist ivuxolimab. The source of this sequence is an adult with an advanced solid tumor such as melanoma, head and neck, liver or kidney cancer. This chain connects TRBV11-2 to TRBJ2-7; D ambiguous. The CDR3 region has the DNA TGTGCCAGCAGCTTAGCCGCGGAGTACGAGCAGTACTTC. This gives the protein CASSLAAEYEQYF.